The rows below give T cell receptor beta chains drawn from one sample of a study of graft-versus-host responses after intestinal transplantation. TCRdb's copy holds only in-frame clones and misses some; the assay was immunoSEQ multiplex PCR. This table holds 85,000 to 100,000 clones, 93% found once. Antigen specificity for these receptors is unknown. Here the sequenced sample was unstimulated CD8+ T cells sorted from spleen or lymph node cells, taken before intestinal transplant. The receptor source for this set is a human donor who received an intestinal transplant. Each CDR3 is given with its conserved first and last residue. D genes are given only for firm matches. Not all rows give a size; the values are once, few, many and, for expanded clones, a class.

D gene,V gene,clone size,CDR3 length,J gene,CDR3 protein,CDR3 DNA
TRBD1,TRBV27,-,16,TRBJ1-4,CASSLSIGTGDEKLFF,TGTGCCAGCAGTTTATCAATCGGTACAGGGGATGAAAAACTGTTTTTT
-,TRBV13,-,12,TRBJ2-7,CASRQGTHEQYF,TGTGCCAGCCGGCAGGGGACCCACGAGCAGTACTTC
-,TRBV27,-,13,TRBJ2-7,CASSHQGTYEQYF,TGTGCCAGCAGTCACCAGGGAACTTACGAGCAGTACTTC
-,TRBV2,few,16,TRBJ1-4,CASMVRGTGANEKLFF,TGTGCCAGCATGGTTCGGGGGACCGGTGCTAACGAAAAACTGTTTTTT
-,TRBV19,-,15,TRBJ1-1,CASMRRGLRNTEAFF,TGTGCCAGTATGCGGCGGGGGCTTCGGAACACTGAAGCTTTCTTT
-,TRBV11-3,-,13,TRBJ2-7,CASSADFSYEQYF,TGTGCCAGCAGCGCGGACTTCTCCTACGAGCAGTACTTC
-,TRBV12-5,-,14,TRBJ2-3,CASGLGGHTDTQYF,TGTGCTAGTGGTTTGGGCGGGCACACAGATACGCAGTATTTT
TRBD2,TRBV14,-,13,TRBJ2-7,CASSQGGGYEQYF,TGTGCCAGCAGCCAAGGGGGGGGATACGAGCAGTACTTC
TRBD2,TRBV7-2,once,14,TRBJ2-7,CASSPGTSSYEQYF,TGTGCCAGCAGCCCCGGGACTAGTTCCTACGAGCAGTACTTC
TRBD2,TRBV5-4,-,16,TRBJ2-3,CASSQGLAGGPVTQYF,TGTGCCAGCAGTCAGGGACTAGCGGGGGGGCCGGTTACGCAGTATTTT
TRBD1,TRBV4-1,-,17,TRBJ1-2,CASSPTGGGPQNHGYTF,TGCGCCAGCAGCCCCACAGGGGGGGGTCCTCAGAACCATGGCTACACCTTC
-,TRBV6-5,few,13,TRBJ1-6,CASSGKRGSPLHF,TGTGCCAGCAGTGGGAAGCGGGGTTCACCCCTCCACTTT
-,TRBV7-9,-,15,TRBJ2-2,CASSLVASNTGELFF,TGTGCCAGCAGCTTAGTAGCCTCTAACACCGGGGAGCTGTTTTTT
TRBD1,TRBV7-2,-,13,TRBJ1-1,CASSPGTAWEAFF,TGTGCCAGCAGCCCCGGGACAGCCTGGGAAGCTTTCTTT
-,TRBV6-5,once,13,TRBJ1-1,CASSYSRESEAFF,TGTGCCAGCAGTTATTCTCGGGAAAGTGAAGCTTTCTTT
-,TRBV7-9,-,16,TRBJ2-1,CASRPQESSSYNEQFF,TGTGCCAGCCGCCCACAGGAATCCAGCTCCTACAATGAGCAGTTCTTC
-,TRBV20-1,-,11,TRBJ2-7,CSARARYEQYF,TGCAGTGCTAGAGCACGGTACGAGCAGTACTTC
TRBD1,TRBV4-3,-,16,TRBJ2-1,CASSRDPGQGAREQFF,TGCGCCAGCAGCCGCGATCCGGGACAGGGGGCCCGTGAGCAGTTCTTC
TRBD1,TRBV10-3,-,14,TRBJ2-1,CAISYDRGYNEQFF,TGTGCCATCAGTTACGACAGGGGTTACAATGAGCAGTTCTTC
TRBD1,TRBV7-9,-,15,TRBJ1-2,CASSWNRDRVRGYTF,TGTGCCAGCAGCTGGAACCGGGACAGGGTACGCGGCTACACCTTC
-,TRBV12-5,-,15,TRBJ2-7,CASGLEPGEGYEQYF,TGTGCTAGTGGTTTGGAACCAGGAGAGGGCTACGAGCAGTACTTC
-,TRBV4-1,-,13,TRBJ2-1,CASSQVRGHEQFF,TGCGCCAGCAGCCAAGTCAGAGGGCATGAGCAGTTCTTC
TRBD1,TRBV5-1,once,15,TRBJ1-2,CASRLGTGVDYGYTF,TGCGCCAGCAGATTGGGGACAGGGGTCGACTATGGCTACACCTTC
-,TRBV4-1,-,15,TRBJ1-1,CASSLPPGGGTEAFF,TGCGCCAGCAGCCTCCCCCCGGGGGGAGGGACTGAAGCTTTCTTT
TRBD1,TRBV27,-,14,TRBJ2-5,CASAYTGGGETQYF,TGTGCCAGCGCTTATACAGGGGGCGGGGAGACCCAGTACTTC
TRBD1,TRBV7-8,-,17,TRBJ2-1,CASSFDRGQSPQEEQFF,TGTGCCAGCAGCTTCGACAGGGGGCAATCCCCCCAGGAGGAGCAGTTCTTC
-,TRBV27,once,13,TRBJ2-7,CASSLSTDYEQYF,TGTGCCAGCAGTTTATCTACCGACTACGAGCAGTACTTC
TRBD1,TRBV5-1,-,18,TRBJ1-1,CASSPRGTGDYTGTEAFF,TGCGCCAGCAGCCCGAGGGGGACAGGGGATTATACGGGCACTGAAGCTTTCTTT
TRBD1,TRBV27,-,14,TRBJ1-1,CASSLQGAFTEAFF,TGTGCCAGCAGCCTTCAGGGGGCTTTCACTGAAGCTTTCTTT
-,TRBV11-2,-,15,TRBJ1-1,CASGGGGATNTEAFF,TGTGCCAGCGGGGGTGGCGGGGCCACGAACACTGAAGCTTTCTTT
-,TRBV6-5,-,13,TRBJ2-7,CASSEQGGWEQYF,TGTGCCAGCAGCGAACAGGGAGGGTGGGAGCAGTACTTC
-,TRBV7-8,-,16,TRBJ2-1,CASSLSLRGDYNEQFF,TGTGCCAGCAGCTTATCTCTGCGGGGAGATTACAATGAGCAGTTCTTC
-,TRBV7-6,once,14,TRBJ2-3,CASSSRGRTDTQYF,TGTGCCAGCAGCTCCAGGGGTCGCACAGATACGCAGTATTTT
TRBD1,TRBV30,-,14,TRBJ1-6,CAWSSGQDTSPLHF,TGTGCCTGGAGTTCGGGACAGGATACTTCACCCCTCCACTTT
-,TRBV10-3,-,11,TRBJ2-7,CATGQNYEQYF,TGTGCCACCGGACAGAACTACGAGCAGTACTTC
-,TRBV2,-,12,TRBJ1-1,CASSEYRTEAFF,TGTGCCAGCAGTGAATATCGCACTGAAGCTTTCTTT
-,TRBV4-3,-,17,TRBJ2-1,CASSQEGGRSSYNEQFF,TGCGCCAGCAGCCAAGAAGGTGGTCGGAGCTCCTACAATGAGCAGTTCTTC
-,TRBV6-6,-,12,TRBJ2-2,CASSSVVGELFF,TGTGCCAGCAGTTCGGTGGTCGGGGAGCTGTTTTTT
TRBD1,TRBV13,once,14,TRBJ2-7,CASSLRDRVYEQYF,TGTGCCAGCAGCTTAAGGGACAGGGTCTACGAGCAGTACTTC
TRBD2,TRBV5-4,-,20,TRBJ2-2,CASSLSILAGGTRNTGELFF,TGTGCCAGCAGCTTGTCCATTCTAGCGGGGGGGACAAGGAACACCGGGGAGCTGTTTTTT
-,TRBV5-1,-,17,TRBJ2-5,CASSLVLGANDQETQYF,TGCGCCAGCAGCTTGGTGCTGGGGGCGAACGATCAAGAGACCCAGTACTTC
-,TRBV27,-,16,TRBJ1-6,CASLPWSGTRNSPLHF,TGTGCCAGCCTCCCCTGGTCCGGGACAAGGAATTCACCCCTCCACTTT
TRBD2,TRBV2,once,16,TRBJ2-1,CASSVVGTSGISEQFF,TGTGCCAGCAGTGTTGTGGGGACTAGCGGCATCAGTGAGCAGTTCTTC
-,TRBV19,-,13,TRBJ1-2,CASTPGLSYGYTF,TGTGCCAGCACCCCAGGGCTGAGTTATGGCTACACCTTC
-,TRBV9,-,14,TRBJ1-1,CASSPLGGTAEAFF,TGTGCCAGCAGCCCCCTTGGGGGGACCGCTGAAGCTTTCTTT
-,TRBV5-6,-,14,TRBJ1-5,CASSSGGGRQPQHF,TGTGCCAGCAGCTCTGGGGGGGGGAGGCAGCCCCAGCATTTT
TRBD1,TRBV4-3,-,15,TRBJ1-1,CASSQGTGAHTEAFF,TGCGCCAGCAGCCAAGGGACAGGGGCCCACACTGAAGCTTTCTTT
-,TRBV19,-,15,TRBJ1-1,CASSIDTFMNTEAFF,TGTGCCAGTAGTATAGATACATTTATGAACACTGAAGCTTTCTTT
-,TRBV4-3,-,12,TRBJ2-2,CASSQLTGELFF,TGCGCCAGCAGCCAACTTACCGGGGAGCTGTTTTTT
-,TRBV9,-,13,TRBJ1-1,CASSVRVNTEAFF,TGTGCCAGCAGCGTCAGGGTGAACACTGAAGCTTTCTTT
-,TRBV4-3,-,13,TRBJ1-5,CASSLATGQPQHF,TGCGCCAGCAGCCTAGCGACAGGTCAGCCCCAGCATTTT
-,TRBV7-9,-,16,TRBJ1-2,CASSSPDRRLDYGYTF,TGTGCCAGCAGCTCGCCCGACCGGCGGTTGGACTATGGCTACACCTTC
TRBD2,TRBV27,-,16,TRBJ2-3,CASTTSGSGGTDTQYF,TGTGCCAGCACCACCTCGGGTAGCGGGGGCACAGATACGCAGTATTTT
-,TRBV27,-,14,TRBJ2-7,CATGAGSGPYEQYF,TGTGCCACCGGGGCGGGGTCCGGTCCCTACGAGCAGTACTTC
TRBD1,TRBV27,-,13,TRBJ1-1,CASKTGVNTEAFF,TGTGCCAGCAAGACAGGGGTGAACACTGAAGCTTTCTTT
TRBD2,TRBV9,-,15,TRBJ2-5,CASSVASGGQETQYF,TGTGCCAGCAGCGTAGCTAGCGGGGGCCAAGAGACCCAGTACTTC
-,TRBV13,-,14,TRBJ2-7,CASSLSLRAYEQYF,TGTGCCAGCAGCTTAAGCCTCCGGGCCTACGAGCAGTACTTC